At least ten counts were recorded for the clone carrying this TCR beta chain. The antigen remains undetermined. This entry belongs to a study of early T cells in non-severe SARS-CoV-2 infection. General study findings and limits: Reliance on VDJdb matching favored anti-spike CD8 responses; private and CD4 specificities were missed.

Attached unique molecular identifiers marked individual cDNA molecules. Via MiXCR, TCRdb re-called the 5' RACE reads, giving one row per CDR3 protein. The sample shows 37,000 or so distinct CDR3 sequences, 5% to 6.5% of them seen only once. Germline-derived CDR1 and CDR2 are MGHDK and SYGVNS. The CDR3 covers 14 residues. V was pared by 1 base and J by 8 bases, with 11 bases between. Sequencing was done on a sample of whole blood. The V call is TRBV25-1, the J call TRBJ1-4; D not resolved. This sequence was found in an adult who was a healthcare worker with PCR-confirmed SARS-CoV-2 infection or an uninfected control (not recorded which). DNA for the CDR3: TGTGCCAGCAGTGAATCCCTGCAAGGGGAAAAACTGTTTTTT. Protein: CASSESLQGEKLFF.